This T cell receptor beta chain was identified in a study of CD8 T cells in ankylosing spondylitis. The CDR3 runs to 14 residues. J lost 2 bases, V lost 6 bases, and 5 bases had no gene match. Germline CDR1 is MNHNS and CDR2 is SASEGT. Generation of TCR beta libraries employed quantitative 5'-RACE incorporating molecular barcodes. TCRdb reprocessed the 5' RACE reads with MiXCR, giving one entry per CDR3 protein. The sample has some 840,000 distinct CDR3 sequences, 10% to 15% seen once; the top ten hold roughly 0.51%. Findings of the study overall: Peripheral blood held disease-linked clones only at relatively low frequency, and these were CD8+. Reactive arthritis synovial fluid and blood previously showed some of these motif variants. Enrichment of disease-linked clones was reportedly significant in matched ankylosing spondylitis synovial fluid. What seemed typical of ankylosing spondylitis blood was a TCR beta motif built from under 10 highly homologous variants.

A remark on this clonotype: Its antigen is not known.

The chain couples TRBV6-1 to TRBJ2-3; 7 nucleotides line up with TRBD2. Sequenced input: blood, either unsorted or a sorted T cell fraction (not recorded which). This receptor was identified in a male donor with ankylosing spondylitis. The CDR3 loop is CASRTRGSTDTQYF. For the CDR3, the DNA is TGTGCCAGCAGGACGCGGGGGTCCACAGATACGCAGTATTTT.